Listed below are T cell receptor beta chains from one sample, sequenced in a study of CD8+ T cells in alopecia areata. Data came from immunoSEQ multiplex PCR; TCRdb stores just in-frame clones and leaves some out. The sample has 95,000 to 110,000 clones, around 83% seen once. Specimen: CD8+ T cells sorted from blood, collected at week 24, from a patient treated with tofacitinib. Every receptor here comes from a human donor with alopecia areata. Both conserved end residues are part of each CDR3. The order of the fields is CDR3 DNA, CDR3 protein, V gene, J gene, clone size, D gene. The D gene is left open where the match is weak. Where a row states a size, it is once, few, many or the class of an expanded clone; other rows omit it.

CDR3 DNA: TGTGCCAGCAGTTACCGACAGGGTTACGGGGCCAACGTCCTGACTTTC; CDR3 protein: CASSYRQGYGANVLTF; V gene: TRBV6-6; J gene: TRBJ2-6; clone size: -; D gene: TRBD1
CDR3 DNA: TGTGCTAGTGGTTGTCCTGGGTCGATCTCCTACGAGCAGTACTTC; CDR3 protein: CASGCPGSISYEQYF; V gene: TRBV12-5; J gene: TRBJ2-7; clone size: -; D gene: -
CDR3 DNA: TGTGCCAGCAACCCGGGGGGCGCCCCTTATGGAGAGCAGTACTTC; CDR3 protein: CASNPGGAPYGEQYF; V gene: TRBV6-5; J gene: TRBJ2-7; clone size: -; D gene: -
CDR3 DNA: TGTGCCAGCAGTTACTCAGCAGGGGAGAGCACTGAAGCTTTCTTT; CDR3 protein: CASSYSAGESTEAFF; V gene: TRBV6-5; J gene: TRBJ1-1; clone size: -; D gene: -
CDR3 DNA: TGTGCCAGCTCACCGGGAGGACTAGCGCCTGAGCAGTTCTTC; CDR3 protein: CASSPGGLAPEQFF; V gene: TRBV18; J gene: TRBJ2-1; clone size: -; D gene: TRBD2
CDR3 DNA: TGTGCCAGCAGTTTATCCCTATACAGTGGTGAGCAGTTCTTC; CDR3 protein: CASSLSLYSGEQFF; V gene: TRBV27; J gene: TRBJ2-1; clone size: -; D gene: -
CDR3 DNA: TGCGCCAGCGGAGGGGGCCTGGACAATGAGCAGTTCTTC; CDR3 protein: CASGGGLDNEQFF; V gene: TRBV4-1; J gene: TRBJ2-1; clone size: -; D gene: -
CDR3 DNA: TGTGCCAGCAGACGACAGCACAATGAGCAGTTCTTC; CDR3 protein: CASRRQHNEQFF; V gene: TRBV25-1; J gene: TRBJ2-1; clone size: -; D gene: -
CDR3 DNA: TGCGCCAGCAGCCCGAGTGGGGCAGGTGGTGACCCGGGCACTGAAGCTTTCTTT; CDR3 protein: CASSPSGAGGDPGTEAFF; V gene: TRBV4-1; J gene: TRBJ1-1; clone size: -; D gene: -
CDR3 DNA: TGCAGCGTCCCAGTTGCACAGGACAATGAGCAGTTCTTC; CDR3 protein: CSVPVAQDNEQFF; V gene: TRBV29-1; J gene: TRBJ2-1; clone size: -; D gene: -
CDR3 DNA: TGTGCCAGTAGAGACGGGACAGGGCCATCCTACGAGCAGTACTTC; CDR3 protein: CASRDGTGPSYEQYF; V gene: TRBV19; J gene: TRBJ2-7; clone size: -; D gene: TRBD1
CDR3 DNA: TGTGCCAGCAGCTCCCCTCCCTCCGAGCAGTACTTC; CDR3 protein: CASSSPPSEQYF; V gene: TRBV9; J gene: TRBJ2-7; clone size: -; D gene: -
CDR3 DNA: TGTGCCAGCAGGAGGCCGGGACAGCAAGAGACCCAGTACTTC; CDR3 protein: CASRRPGQQETQYF; V gene: TRBV5-1; J gene: TRBJ2-5; clone size: -; D gene: TRBD1
CDR3 DNA: TGTGCCAGCAGCTCCGGACAGGGCCTCGGGATGGGCACAGATACGCAGTATTTT; CDR3 protein: CASSSGQGLGMGTDTQYF; V gene: TRBV11-2; J gene: TRBJ2-3; clone size: -; D gene: TRBD1
CDR3 DNA: TGTGCCAGCAGCTTAGGCCCTTTAGCGGGGGACTCTGGGCACGAGCAGTACTTC; CDR3 protein: CASSLGPLAGDSGHEQYF; V gene: TRBV13; J gene: TRBJ2-7; clone size: -; D gene: TRBD2
CDR3 DNA: TGTGCCAGCTCAGGGCCGGACACAGATACGCAGTATTTT; CDR3 protein: CASSGPDTDTQYF; V gene: TRBV18; J gene: TRBJ2-3; clone size: -; D gene: -
CDR3 DNA: TGCGCCAGCAGCTTGCTAACTAGCGGGGGCTCCTACGAGCAGTACTTC; CDR3 protein: CASSLLTSGGSYEQYF; V gene: TRBV5-1; J gene: TRBJ2-7; clone size: -; D gene: TRBD2
CDR3 DNA: TGTGCCAGCAGCCAAGAAACGTACAATGAGCAGTTCTTC; CDR3 protein: CASSQETYNEQFF; V gene: TRBV4-2; J gene: TRBJ2-1; clone size: few; D gene: -
CDR3 DNA: TGTGCCAGTCTTAGGACAGGGGATTATCAGCCCCAGCATTTT; CDR3 protein: CASLRTGDYQPQHF; V gene: TRBV19; J gene: TRBJ1-5; clone size: -; D gene: TRBD1
CDR3 DNA: TGCGCCAGCAGCCAACTCGAGGGACAGGGGGCAGATGGCTACACCTTC; CDR3 protein: CASSQLEGQGADGYTF; V gene: TRBV4-1; J gene: TRBJ1-2; clone size: -; D gene: TRBD1
CDR3 DNA: TGTGCCAGCAGCTTAGTGGCGCCGGAGGTGGCCGGGGAGCTGTTTTTT; CDR3 protein: CASSLVAPEVAGELFF; V gene: TRBV7-9; J gene: TRBJ2-2; clone size: -; D gene: -
CDR3 DNA: TGTGCCAGCTCCGCAGGGGGCACCCAGCCCCAGCATTTT; CDR3 protein: CASSAGGTQPQHF; V gene: TRBV2; J gene: TRBJ1-5; clone size: -; D gene: TRBD1
CDR3 DNA: TGTGCCAGCAGCATAGACCAGGGAAACTCCTACAATGAGCAGTTCTTC; CDR3 protein: CASSIDQGNSYNEQFF; V gene: TRBV7-9; J gene: TRBJ2-1; clone size: once; D gene: -
CDR3 DNA: TGTGCCTGGGCCAGGAACTACGAGCAGTACTTC; CDR3 protein: CAWARNYEQYF; V gene: TRBV30; J gene: TRBJ2-7; clone size: -; D gene: -
CDR3 DNA: TGCAGCGCTGACGGCAACTATGGCTACACCTTC; CDR3 protein: CSADGNYGYTF; V gene: TRBV29-1; J gene: TRBJ1-2; clone size: -; D gene: -
CDR3 DNA: TGTGCCAGCAGTTACACAAGGACTAGCGGTTTCTACGAGCAGTACTTC; CDR3 protein: CASSYTRTSGFYEQYF; V gene: TRBV6-5; J gene: TRBJ2-7; clone size: -; D gene: TRBD2
CDR3 DNA: TGTGCCAGTAGTATAGTAGCCACCGGGGAGCTGTTTTTT; CDR3 protein: CASSIVATGELFF; V gene: TRBV19; J gene: TRBJ2-2; clone size: -; D gene: -
CDR3 DNA: TGTGCAAGTCGCGATCACCCCCAGTGCGTCTGCTATGGCTACACCTTC; CDR3 protein: CASRDHPQCVCYGYTF; V gene: TRBV12-2; J gene: TRBJ1-2; clone size: -; D gene: -
CDR3 DNA: TGTGCCAGCGCCAAGTACACTGTGACGCTCGCCTACGAGCAGTACTTC; CDR3 protein: CASAKYTVTLAYEQYF; V gene: TRBV6-6; J gene: TRBJ2-7; clone size: -; D gene: -
CDR3 DNA: TGTGCCAGCAGTCTGACAGTCAAATTTACCAACACTGAAGCTTTCTTT; CDR3 protein: CASSLTVKFTNTEAFF; V gene: TRBV5-8; J gene: TRBJ1-1; clone size: -; D gene: -
CDR3 DNA: TGCGCCAGCAGCCAAGGACCCGCCGGAGGGCGAAACACAGATACGCAGTATTTT; CDR3 protein: CASSQGPAGGRNTDTQYF; V gene: TRBV4-3; J gene: TRBJ2-3; clone size: -; D gene: -
CDR3 DNA: TGCGCCAGCAGCCAAGGTCCGGGCAGGACGAGAGAGACCCAGTACTTC; CDR3 protein: CASSQGPGRTRETQYF; V gene: TRBV4-1; J gene: TRBJ2-5; clone size: -; D gene: -
CDR3 DNA: TGTGCCAGCAGCTTGGGTGGGACCGGGGAGCTGTTTTTT; CDR3 protein: CASSLGGTGELFF; V gene: TRBV7-9; J gene: TRBJ2-2; clone size: -; D gene: -
CDR3 DNA: TGTGCTAGCAGCCCAGACAAGGGCAATGAGCAGTTCTTC; CDR3 protein: CASSPDKGNEQFF; V gene: TRBV7-7; J gene: TRBJ2-1; clone size: -; D gene: -
CDR3 DNA: TGCGCCAGCAGTCAGCCCCAGACAGGTCGAAATGAAAAACTGTTTTTT; CDR3 protein: CASSQPQTGRNEKLFF; V gene: TRBV23-1; J gene: TRBJ1-4; clone size: -; D gene: -
CDR3 DNA: TGTGCCAGCAGCTTGAATACCGGGGAGCTGTTTTTT; CDR3 protein: CASSLNTGELFF; V gene: TRBV7-6; J gene: TRBJ2-2; clone size: -; D gene: -
CDR3 DNA: TGCGCCAGCAGAGGGGGAGACGCTGAAGCTTTCTTT; CDR3 protein: CASRGGDAEAFF; V gene: TRBV5-1; J gene: TRBJ1-1; clone size: -; D gene: -
CDR3 DNA: TGTGCCAGCAGCTTGACGGGGGGGCCGAGGGAGACCCAGTACTTC; CDR3 protein: CASSLTGGPRETQYF; V gene: TRBV7-2; J gene: TRBJ2-5; clone size: -; D gene: TRBD2
CDR3 DNA: TGTGCCAGCAGTTGCTCGGCGGGACTAGCTTACGAGCAGTACTTC; CDR3 protein: CASSCSAGLAYEQYF; V gene: TRBV6-5; J gene: TRBJ2-7; clone size: -; D gene: TRBD2
CDR3 DNA: TGTGCCAGCAGCTCTGCTGGGGGGGGCCCTGCAGATACGCAGTATTTT; CDR3 protein: CASSSAGGGPADTQYF; V gene: TRBV7-3; J gene: TRBJ2-3; clone size: -; D gene: -
CDR3 DNA: TGTGCCAGCAGTTACTCGAGGAAGGGGGAAGATGAGCAGTTCTTC; CDR3 protein: CASSYSRKGEDEQFF; V gene: TRBV6-5; J gene: TRBJ2-1; clone size: -; D gene: -
CDR3 DNA: TGTGCCAGCAGTAACCAGGGGGCGACCCAAGAGACCCAGTACTTC; CDR3 protein: CASSNQGATQETQYF; V gene: TRBV6-5; J gene: TRBJ2-5; clone size: -; D gene: TRBD1
CDR3 DNA: TGTGCCAGCAGCTCAAAGACAGGGGAAAACACTGAAGCTTTCTTT; CDR3 protein: CASSSKTGENTEAFF; V gene: TRBV7-8; J gene: TRBJ1-1; clone size: -; D gene: TRBD1